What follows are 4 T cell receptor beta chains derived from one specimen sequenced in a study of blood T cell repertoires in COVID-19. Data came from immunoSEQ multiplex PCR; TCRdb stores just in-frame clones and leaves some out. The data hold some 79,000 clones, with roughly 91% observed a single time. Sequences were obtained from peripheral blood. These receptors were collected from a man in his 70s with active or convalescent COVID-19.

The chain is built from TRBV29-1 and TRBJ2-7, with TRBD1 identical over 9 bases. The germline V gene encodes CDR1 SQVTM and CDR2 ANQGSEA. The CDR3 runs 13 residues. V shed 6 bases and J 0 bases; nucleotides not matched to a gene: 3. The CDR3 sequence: CSVLQGASYEQYF. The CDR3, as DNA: TGCAGCGTCCTACAGGGGGCCTCCTACGAGCAGTACTTC.

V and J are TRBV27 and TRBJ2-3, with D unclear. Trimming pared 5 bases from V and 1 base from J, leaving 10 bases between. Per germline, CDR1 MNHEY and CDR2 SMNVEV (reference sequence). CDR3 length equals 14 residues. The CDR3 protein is CASSPFRGTDTQYF. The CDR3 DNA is TGTGCCAGCAGTCCGTTTAGAGGCACAGATACGCAGTATTTT.

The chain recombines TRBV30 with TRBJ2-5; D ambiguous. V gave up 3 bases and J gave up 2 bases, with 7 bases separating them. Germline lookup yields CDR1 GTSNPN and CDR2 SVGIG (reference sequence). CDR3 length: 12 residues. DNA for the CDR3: TGTGCCTGGAGGCGGTATCAAGAGACCCAGTACTTC. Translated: CAWRRYQETQYF.

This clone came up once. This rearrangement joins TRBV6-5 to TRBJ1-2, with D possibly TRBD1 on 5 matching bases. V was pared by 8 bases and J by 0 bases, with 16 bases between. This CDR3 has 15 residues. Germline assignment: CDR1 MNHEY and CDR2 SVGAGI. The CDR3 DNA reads TGTGCCAGCCTATACGGGGGGGGAGCTAACTATGGCTACACCTTC. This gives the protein CASLYGGGANYGYTF.